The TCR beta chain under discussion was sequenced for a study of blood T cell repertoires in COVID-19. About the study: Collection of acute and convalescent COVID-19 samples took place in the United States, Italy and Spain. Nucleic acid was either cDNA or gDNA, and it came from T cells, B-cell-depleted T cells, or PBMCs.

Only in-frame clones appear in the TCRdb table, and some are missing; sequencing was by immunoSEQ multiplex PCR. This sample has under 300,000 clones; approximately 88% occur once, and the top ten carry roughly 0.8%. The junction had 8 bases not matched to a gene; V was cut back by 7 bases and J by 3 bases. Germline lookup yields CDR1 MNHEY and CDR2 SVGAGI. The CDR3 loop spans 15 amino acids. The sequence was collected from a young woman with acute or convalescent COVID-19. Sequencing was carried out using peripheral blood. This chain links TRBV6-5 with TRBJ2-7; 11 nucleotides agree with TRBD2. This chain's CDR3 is CASNPFGTSGYEQYF. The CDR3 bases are TGTGCCAGCAACCCCTTCGGGACTAGCGGCTACGAGCAGTACTTC.